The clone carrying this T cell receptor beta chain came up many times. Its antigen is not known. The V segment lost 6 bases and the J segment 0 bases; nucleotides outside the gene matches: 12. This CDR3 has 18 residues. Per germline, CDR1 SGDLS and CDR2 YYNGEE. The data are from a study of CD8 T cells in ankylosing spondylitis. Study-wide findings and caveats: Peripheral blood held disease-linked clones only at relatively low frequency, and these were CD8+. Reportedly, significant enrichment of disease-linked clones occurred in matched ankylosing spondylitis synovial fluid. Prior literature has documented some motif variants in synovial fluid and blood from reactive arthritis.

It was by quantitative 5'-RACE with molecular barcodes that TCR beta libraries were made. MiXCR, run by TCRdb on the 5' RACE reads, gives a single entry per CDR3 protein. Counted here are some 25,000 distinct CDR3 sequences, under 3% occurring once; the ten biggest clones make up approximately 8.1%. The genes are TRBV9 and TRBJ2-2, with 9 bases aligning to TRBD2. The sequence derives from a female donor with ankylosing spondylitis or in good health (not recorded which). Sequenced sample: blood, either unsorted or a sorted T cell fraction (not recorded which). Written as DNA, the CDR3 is TGTGCCAGCAACAGGGGTTCCCTAGCGGGGTCGAACACCGGGGAGCTGTTTTTT. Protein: CASNRGSLAGSNTGELFF.